These 28 T cell receptor beta chains originate from one sample sequenced in a study of human T cells and chemical hapten exposure. From whole blood left unfractionated, total RNA was extracted. TCRdb reanalysed the 5' RACE reads using MiXCR and keeps one entry per CDR3 protein. The top ten clones hold about 6.5% of a sample with more than 60,000 distinct CDR3 sequences, 15% to 20% of them seen once. Receptors originate from a female donor in good health.

This clonotype was counted at least ten times. The V and J genes are TRBV2 and TRBJ1-1; D not resolved. Germline lookup yields CDR1 SNHLY and CDR2 FYNNEI. The V end was cut by 1 base, the J end by 10 bases, with 16 bases between. This CDR3 is 14 amino acids long. The CDR3 DNA is TGTGCCAGCAGTGAAGATCAGTTGGGTTTAGGAGCTTTCTTT. Protein: CASSEDQLGLGAFF.

The CDR3 is CASSVGQATDTQYF. CDR3 bases: TGTGCCAGCAGTGTGGGCCAGGCCACAGATACGCAGTATTTT. The genes are TRBV2 and TRBJ2-3; no firm D call. V was clipped by 4 bases and J by 2 bases, with 10 bases between them. The CDR3 sequence is 14 residues long. Germline lookup yields CDR1 SNHLY and CDR2 FYNNEI.

The chain joins TRBV6-1 to TRBJ2-7, with D uncertain. Trimming removed 2 bases at V and 4 bases at J, with 6 bases between. This CDR3 region has 12 residues. CDR1 MNHNS and CDR2 SASEGT come from the germline V gene. The CDR3 coding sequence is TGTGCCAGCAGTGAAATGAGGTACGAGCAGTACTTC. Translation: CASSEMRYEQYF.

V gene TRBV10-3 combines with J gene TRBJ2-1, with 12 nucleotides matching TRBD2. The CDR3 sequence is 15 residues long. Germline V gene sequence: CDR1 ENHRY, CDR2 SYGVKD. V shed 7 bases, J shed 2 bases, and the junction held 3 bases outside the gene matches. CDR3 loop: CAITPSGRAYNEQFF. The CDR3 DNA reads as TGTGCCATCACCCCTAGCGGGAGGGCCTACAATGAGCAGTTCTTC.

This clonotype was counted only a few times. As DNA, the CDR3 is TGTGCCAGCAGTGTGGAGACAGGGGGCAGCGGCTACACCTTC. Protein product: CASSVETGGSGYTF. The chain employs TRBV6-1 and TRBJ1-2; 10 bases match TRBD1. This CDR3 has 14 amino acids. After removal of 4 bases from V and 8 bases from J, the junction contained 7 bases not matched to a gene. Germline-derived CDR1 and CDR2 are MNHNS and SASEGT.

The chain employs TRBV7-2 and TRBJ2-1; no firm D call. Germline V lookup: CDR1 SGHTA, CDR2 FQGNSA. The CDR3 is 13 amino acids. V was cut by 1 base and J by 4 bases, with 5 bases left in between. CDR3 sequence: CASSLGSYNEQFF. CDR3 sequence (DNA): TGTGCCAGCAGCTTAGGATCATACAATGAGCAGTTCTTC. The variable domain in full, completed from reference TRBV7-2 and TRBJ2-1, reads GAGVSQSPSNKVTEKGKDVELRCDPISGHTALYWYRQSLGQGLEFLIYFQGNSAPDKSGLPSDRFSAERTGGSVSTLTIQRTQQEDSAVYLCASSLGSYNEQFFGPGTRLTVL.

This sequence joins TRBV4-2 and TRBJ2-1, with TRBD2 identical over 9 bases. This CDR3 contains 16 residues. CDR1 is LGHNA and CDR2 is YNFKEQ in the germline V gene. After removal of 0 bases from V and 7 bases from J, the junction contained 7 bases not matched to a gene. CDR3 residues: CASSQDKAGGPNEQFF. The CDR3 DNA follows: TGTGCCAGCAGCCAAGATAAGGCGGGAGGGCCGAATGAGCAGTTCTTC.

CDR3 coding DNA: TGTGCCAGCAGCCAAGCCCAGGTCTCCTCAGATACGCAGTATTTT. Translating it yields CASSQAQVSSDTQYF. The chain carries TRBV3-1 and TRBJ2-3; no reliable D call. The ends were cut back, 1 base at V and 4 bases at J, with 12 bases in the middle. This CDR3 region has 15 residues. Germline V CDR1 and CDR2: LGHDT, YNNKEL (reference sequence).

Only a few counts were recorded for this clonotype. This chain connects TRBV28 to TRBJ1-3; D may be TRBD1 (5 bases). The CDR3 is 15 residues long. Germline loops: CDR1 MDHEN, CDR2 SYDVKM. Trimming took off 10 bases at V and 7 bases at J, with 23 bases between the two ends. The CDR3 nucleotides read TGTGCCACCGCGGGACGGGGGGGTTGGTTCAACACCATATATTTT. Protein sequence: CATAGRGGWFNTIYF.

This clonotype was observed a few times. This chain links TRBV18 with TRBJ2-1, with a weak D call TRBD1 (5 bases). There are 12 residues in the CDR3. The germline CDR1 and CDR2 sequences are KGHSH and LQKENI. The V gene lost 4 bases and the J gene lost 8 bases, with 9 bases spanning the gap. The CDR3 DNA sequence: TGTGCCAGCTCACAATCCAGGGATGAGCAGTTCTTC. Protein product: CASSQSRDEQFF.

This clonotype was detected a few times. The chain links TRBV11-2 to TRBJ2-7; D uncertain. V lost 5 bases, J lost 0 bases, and 20 bases lay in between. The CDR3 length is 17 residues. Germline CDR1 SGHAT, CDR2 FQNNGV. CDR3 amino acids: CASSLPRDQLISYEQYF. In DNA form, the CDR3 reads TGTGCCAGCAGCCTCCCTAGGGATCAACTCATCTCCTACGAGCAGTACTTC.

This clonotype appeared many times. The chain links TRBV5-6 to TRBJ1-2, with 8 bases identical to TRBD1. This CDR3 comprises 15 residues. Germline V gene lookup returns CDR1 SGHDT and CDR2 YYEEEE. The J segment lost 4 bases and the V segment lost 0 bases, leaving 5 bases of the junction unmatched. The CDR3 DNA sequence: TGTGCCAGCAGCTTGGTGGCAGGGGGCAGCTATGGCTACACCTTC. Its protein product is CASSLVAGGSYGYTF.

This clonotype was counted only a few times. The rearrangement joins TRBV20-1 to TRBJ1-2; no clear D gene. This CDR3 comprises 11 residues. In germline, CDR1 is DFQATT, CDR2 SNEGSKA (reference sequence). V lost 2 bases to trimming and J lost 6 bases, with 7 bases between them. CDR3 sequence reads: CSARQWDGYTF. The CDR3 nucleotides read TGCAGTGCTAGACAATGGGATGGCTACACCTTC.

A few counts support this clonotype. In nucleotides, the CDR3 is TGTGCCAGCAGTTTCGGGTCTCAATTTCGCTACGAGCAGTACTTC. This gives the protein CASSFGSQFRYEQYF. This chain links TRBV28 with TRBJ2-7; D remains ambiguous. The CDR3 runs to 15 residues. Germline V lookup: CDR1 MDHEN, CDR2 SYDVKM. V was shortened by 3 bases and J by 3 bases, with 15 bases between the two germline ends.

The V call is TRBV20-1, the J call TRBJ1-2, with D tentatively TRBD1 (5 bases). Germline values: CDR1 DFQATT, CDR2 SNEGSKA (reference sequence). The V end lost 2 bases, the J end lost 4 bases, and 14 bases lay between the germline ends. The CDR3 totals 14 residues. CDR3 sequence (DNA): TGCAGTGCTAGATCCTCCGACAGCCTCTATGGCTACACCTTC. It specifies CSARSSDSLYGYTF.

In its sample, this clonotype was seen many times. The V and J genes are TRBV29-1 and TRBJ2-2; D is unclear. The ends were cut back, 6 bases at V and 5 bases at J, with 7 bases in the middle. In germline, CDR1 is SQVTM, CDR2 ANQGSEA. This CDR3 is built from 11 residues. The CDR3 sequence: CSVKGTGELFF. CDR3 sequence (DNA): TGCAGCGTAAAGGGAACCGGGGAGCTGTTTTTT.

The genes are TRBV4-1 and TRBJ1-3; D gene ambiguous. CDR3 length: 15 amino acids. Per germline, CDR1 MGHRA and CDR2 YSYEKL. The germline V and J ends were trimmed by 1 base and 0 bases, with 7 bases remaining between them. CDR3 DNA: TGCGCCAGCAGCCAAGTAGAAAGCTCTGGAAACACCATATATTTT. Amino acids: CASSQVESSGNTIYF.

This chain joins TRBV4-3 and TRBJ2-7; D is unresolved. Trimming pared 0 bases from V and 2 bases from J, leaving 11 bases between. CDR1 and CDR2 (germline): LGHNA, YSLEER. This CDR3 region has 15 residues. In DNA form, the CDR3 reads TGCGCCAGCAGCCAAGATCGAATCAGGACCTACGAGCAGTACTTC. Its translation: CASSQDRIRTYEQYF.

This clonotype was detected a few times. The chain employs TRBV7-9 and TRBJ1-5; D is ambiguous. Between the trimmed V and J ends, which lost 3 bases and 3 bases, there was a span of 3 bases. From germline, CDR1 is SEHNR and CDR2 FQNEAQ (reference sequence). This CDR3 has 12 residues. The CDR3 sequence is CASSFTNQPQHF. CDR3 nucleotides: TGTGCCAGCAGCTTCACCAATCAGCCCCAGCATTTT.

The chain couples TRBV4-2 to TRBJ2-3; D unresolved. Looked up from germline, CDR1 is LGHNA and CDR2 is YNFKEQ. CDR3 size: 17 residues. With 1 base removed from V and 1 base from J, the gap between germline ends came to 15 bases. The DNA for the CDR3 is TGTGCCAGCAGCCAAGGACTTTCATCAGGAGGCACAGATACGCAGTATTTT. It codes for CASSQGLSSGGTDTQYF.

This clonotype turned up a few times. This chain links TRBV29-1 with TRBJ2-1; D is possibly TRBD1 (6 bases). The germline V gene has CDR1 SQVTM and CDR2 ANQGSEA. V shed 7 bases and J shed 8 bases, with 21 bases lying between them. CDR3 size: 14 residues. The CDR3 bases are TGCAGCGCGTTCCGGGACACGGGGATCGATGAGCAGTTCTTC. It is translated as CSAFRDTGIDEQFF.

The V and J genes are TRBV6-5 and TRBJ1-2; D is perhaps TRBD1 (5 bases). The germline V gene encodes CDR1 MNHEY and CDR2 SVGAGI. The CDR3 loop spans 11 amino acids. V was pared by 7 bases and J by 9 bases, with 12 bases between. In nucleotides, the CDR3 is TGTGCCAGCACCCCCCAGGGCAGCTACACCTTC. The encoded protein is CASTPQGSYTF.

The genes are TRBV20-1 and TRBJ1-5; unclear D gene. From germline, CDR1 is DFQATT and CDR2 SNEGSKA (reference sequence). The CDR3 is made up of 12 amino acids. Trimming cost V 6 bases and J 7 bases, with 13 bases left between them. Here the CDR3 reads CSAQPLAQPQHF. The CDR3 nucleotides are TGCAGTGCCCAGCCCCTGGCGCAGCCCCAGCATTTT.

The chain carries TRBV5-1 and TRBJ1-1; TRBD1 aligns across 11 bases. J gave up 3 bases and V 9 bases, and 4 bases lay outside the gene matches. CDR1 is SGHRS, CDR2 YFSETQ, per germline. The CDR3 sequence is 13 residues long. The CDR3: CATGQGADTEAFF. CDR3 coding DNA: TGCGCCACCGGACAGGGGGCGGACACTGAAGCTTTCTTT.

The gene calls are TRBV25-1 and TRBJ2-3, with 9 nucleotides matching TRBD2. The CDR3 is 15 amino acids. The germline gives CDR1 MGHDK, CDR2 SYGVNS. The V and J ends lost 3 bases and 5 bases, in that order; junction bases with no gene match: 6. DNA for the CDR3: TGTGCCAGCAGTGATGCGGGAGGGCGGGTAGATACGCAGTATTTT. This encodes CASSDAGGRVDTQYF.

This clonotype showed up just once. This rearrangement joins TRBV4-1 to TRBJ2-3, with D tentatively TRBD1 (6 bases). CDR1 and CDR2 (germline): MGHRA, YSYEKL. The CDR3 sequence is 14 residues long. The V end lost 5 bases, the J end lost 0 bases, and 9 bases lay between the germline ends. CDR3 nucleotide sequence: TGCGCCAGCAGCAGGGACATTAGCACAGATACGCAGTATTTT. Amino acid sequence: CASSRDISTDTQYF.

V is TRBV5-4 and J is TRBJ2-3, with D tentatively TRBD1 or TRBD2 (5 bases each). Germline assignment: CDR1 SGHNT and CDR2 YYREEE (reference sequence). V was pared by 2 bases and J by 4 bases, with 20 bases between. This CDR3 contains 17 residues. In DNA, the CDR3 is TGTGCCAGCAGCTTCTCCCTCGGGGCGGGCGGTCCAGATACGCAGTATTTT. Encoded protein: CASSFSLGAGGPDTQYF.

The V gene is TRBV28, the J gene TRBJ2-7; 7 bases map to TRBD2. CDR3 length: 14 residues. With 3 bases clipped from V and 2 bases from J, the junction kept 4 bases outside the gene matches. Germline loops: CDR1 MDHEN, CDR2 SYDVKM. The CDR3 nucleotides are TGTGCCAGCAGTTTCCACGCGGGAGCCTACGAGCAGTACTTC. Residues: CASSFHAGAYEQYF.